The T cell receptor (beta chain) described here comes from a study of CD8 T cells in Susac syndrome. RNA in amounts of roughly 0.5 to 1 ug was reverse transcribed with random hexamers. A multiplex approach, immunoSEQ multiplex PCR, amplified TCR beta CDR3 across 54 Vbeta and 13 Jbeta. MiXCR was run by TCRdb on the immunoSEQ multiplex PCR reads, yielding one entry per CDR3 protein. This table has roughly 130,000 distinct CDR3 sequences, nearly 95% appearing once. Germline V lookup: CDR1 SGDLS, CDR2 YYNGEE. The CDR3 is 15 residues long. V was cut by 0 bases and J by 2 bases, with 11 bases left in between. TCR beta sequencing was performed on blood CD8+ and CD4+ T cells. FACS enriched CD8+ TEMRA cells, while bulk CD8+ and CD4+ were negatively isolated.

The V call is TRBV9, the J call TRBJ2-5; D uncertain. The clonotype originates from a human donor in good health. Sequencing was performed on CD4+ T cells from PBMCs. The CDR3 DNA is TGTGCCAGCAGCGTAGCGGCAGTTATACAAGAGACCCAGTACTTC. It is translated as CASSVAAVIQETQYF.